Each of the 21 T cell receptor beta chains below was sequenced from the same sample in a study of shared clonotypes between healthy human individuals. Only in-frame clones appear in the TCRdb table, and some are missing; sequencing was by immunoSEQ multiplex PCR. The sample has 2 million to 2.5 million clones, about 95% seen once. As defined, naive CD8 cells were CD45RO-negative and positively selected for CCR7, with terminally differentiated effector memory CD45RA+ cells excluded. The sample consisted of naive CD8+ T cells sorted from blood. The receptor source for this set is a man younger than 35 in good health.

The chain is built from TRBV30 and TRBJ2-3; 13 bases map to TRBD2. V shed 5 bases and J 5 bases; nucleotides not matched to a gene: 7. The CDR3 extends over 15 amino acids. Germline lookup yields CDR1 GTSNPN and CDR2 SVGIG (reference sequence). This CDR3 reads CAWARTSGSRDTQYF. The DNA for the CDR3 is TGTGCCTGGGCAAGGACTAGCGGGAGTAGAGATACGCAGTATTTT.

The gene calls are TRBV7-9 and TRBJ1-6, with D unresolved. Germline CDR1 and CDR2: SEHNR and FQNEAQ (reference sequence). V was clipped by 4 bases and J by 7 bases, with 14 bases between them. The CDR3 is 15 amino acids. CDR3: CASSSDLAGNSPLHF. CDR3 DNA: TGTGCCAGCAGCTCCGATTTAGCGGGGAATTCACCCCTCCACTTT. The full variable domain, its missing parts supplied by reference TRBV7-9 and TRBJ1-6, is DTGVSQNPRHKITKRGQNVTFRCDPISEHNRLYWYRQTLGQGPEFLTYFQNEAQLEKSRLLSDRFSAERPKGSFSTLEIQRTEQGDSAMYLCASSSDLAGNSPLHFGNGTRLTVT.

The CDR3 bases are TGTGCCAGCAGCCCCGGTTGGGGCTACGAGCAGTACTTC. It translates to CASSPGWGYEQYF. The chain links TRBV7-9 to TRBJ2-7; D is unresolved. V gave up 5 bases and J gave up 3 bases, with 11 bases separating them. The CDR3 runs to 13 residues. Germline V gives CDR1 SEHNR, CDR2 FQNEAQ (reference sequence).

V usage is TRBV11-2 and J usage is TRBJ2-7; the D is unclear. From germline, CDR1 is SGHAT and CDR2 FQNNGV. The CDR3 is 11 residues long. The V gene lost 4 bases and the J gene lost 7 bases, with 8 bases spanning the gap. The CDR3 here is CASSSFGEQYF. CDR3 DNA sequence: TGTGCCAGCAGCTCCTTTGGGGAGCAGTACTTC.

The CDR3 nucleotides are TGTGCCAGCAGTTTAGTCCCGAGCTCCTACGAGCAGTACTTC. Translated, it gives CASSLVPSSYEQYF. The rearrangement links TRBV6-5 to TRBJ2-5, with D unresolved. The J call is doubtful: the DNA matches TRBJ2-7 better. The germline V gene has CDR1 MNHEY and CDR2 SVGAGI. The CDR3 sequence is 14 residues long.

The chain employs TRBV18 and TRBJ2-3; the match to TRBD2 covers 9 bases. This CDR3 spans 15 amino acids. In germline, CDR1 is KGHSH, CDR2 LQKENI. V trimming: 5 bases; J trimming: 6 bases; junction bases outside the gene matches: 9. In DNA form, the CDR3 reads TGTGCCAGCTCAGACCTAGCGGGGCGAACGGATACGCAGTATTTT. Translation gives CASSDLAGRTDTQYF.

The V call is TRBV27, the J call TRBJ2-5, with 10 bases identical to TRBD1. The CDR3 runs 12 residues. Trimming at V came to 10 bases and at J to 3 bases, leaving 2 bases not matched to a gene. Germline CDR1 MNHEY, CDR2 SMNVEV (reference sequence). The CDR3 nucleotides are TGTGCCACCGGACAGGGGGAAGAGACCCAGTACTTC. Amino acid sequence: CATGQGEETQYF.

The V and J genes are TRBV12-5 and TRBJ2-3, with unresolved D. Trimming left V 5 bases short and J 2 bases short, with 8 bases between. The CDR3 is 13 amino acids. The germline V gene encodes CDR1 LGHNT and CDR2 FRNRAP. CDR3 sequence: CASGPSLTDTQYF. In nucleotides, the CDR3 is TGTGCTAGTGGTCCCTCACTCACAGATACGCAGTATTTT.

The V and J genes are TRBV29-1 and TRBJ2-7; 9 nucleotides match TRBD1. This CDR3 region has 14 residues. The V and J ends lost 5 bases and 2 bases, in that order; junction bases with no gene match: 7. Germline V gene sequence: CDR1 SQVTM, CDR2 ANQGSEA. The CDR3 loop reads CSVRQGGPAYEQYF. The DNA for the CDR3 is TGCAGCGTTCGACAGGGGGGGCCCGCCTACGAGCAGTACTTC.

The count of this clone is one. J is TRBJ2-7 and V is TRBV29-1; 10 bases agree with TRBD2. Germline CDR1 reads SQVTM; CDR2 reads ANQGSEA. The CDR3 has 13 amino acids. V lost 6 bases, J lost 3 bases, and 5 bases stayed unmatched. The CDR3 sequence: CSVIAGGLYEQYF. In DNA, the CDR3 is TGCAGCGTCATAGCGGGGGGACTCTACGAGCAGTACTTC.

The V and J genes are TRBV28 and TRBJ2-7; D remains unclear. The V and J ends lost 4 bases and 1 base respectively, with 11 bases between them. CDR1 MDHEN and CDR2 SYDVKM come from the germline V gene. CDR3 length equals 14 residues. This chain's CDR3 is CASSSSDKSYEQYF. CDR3 bases: TGTGCCAGCAGTTCCTCCGACAAGTCCTACGAGCAGTACTTC.

This chain links TRBV7-8 with TRBJ2-3; 7 positions agree with TRBD2. With 5 bases clipped from V and 1 base from J, the junction kept 3 bases outside the gene matches. From germline, CDR1 is SGHVS and CDR2 FQNEAQ. The CDR3 is made up of 14 amino acids. DNA for the CDR3: TGTGCCAGCAGCCAGCTAGCGGGCACAGATACGCAGTATTTT. Translated: CASSQLAGTDTQYF.

The chain is built from TRBV18 and TRBJ2-1; TRBD1 agrees at 9 bases. The CDR3 contains 14 residues. J lost 8 bases, V lost 3 bases, and 5 bases had no gene match. Germline V gene data show CDR1 as KGHSH and CDR2 as LQKENI. Here the CDR3 reads CASSPGQGFHEQFF. The DNA for the CDR3 is TGTGCCAGCTCACCGGGACAGGGATTCCATGAGCAGTTCTTC.

J is TRBJ1-1 and V is TRBV5-6; D ambiguous. The germline V gene encodes CDR1 SGHDT and CDR2 YYEEEE. The CDR3 is 13 residues long. V gave up 2 bases and J gave up 3 bases, with 8 bases separating them. CDR3 coding DNA: TGTGCCAGCAGCTTATTAGGGTACACTGAAGCTTTCTTT. Translating gives CASSLLGYTEAFF.

V and J are TRBV28 and TRBJ2-6; TRBD2 is a possible D gene (5 bases). Germline lookup yields CDR1 MDHEN and CDR2 SYDVKM. The CDR3 contains 15 residues. V was shortened by 4 bases and J by 2 bases, with 9 bases between the two germline ends. The CDR3 reads CASSSPSTGANVLTF. CDR3 bases: TGTGCCAGCAGTTCGCCTAGCACTGGGGCCAACGTCCTGACTTTC.

This sequence joins TRBV27 and TRBJ1-1; 7 nucleotides line up with TRBD1. CDR3 length: 14 residues. Germline assignment: CDR1 MNHEY and CDR2 SMNVEV (reference sequence). V shed 2 bases and J 4 bases; nucleotides not matched to a gene: 4. The CDR3 DNA is TGTGCCAGCAGTTTAACAGGGGTCTCCACTGAAGCTTTCTTT. Residues: CASSLTGVSTEAFF.

J is TRBJ1-4 and V is TRBV7-8; D is possibly TRBD1 (5 bases). V was trimmed by 2 bases and J by 2 bases, leaving 9 bases between them. This CDR3 spans 15 amino acids. Per germline, CDR1 SGHVS and CDR2 FQNEAQ. The CDR3 nucleotides read TGTGCCAGCAGCTTAATGAGGGACACTAATGAAAAACTGTTTTTT. Translation: CASSLMRDTNEKLFF.

The chain couples TRBV29-1 to TRBJ1-1, with 12 nucleotides matching TRBD1. The CDR3 covers 12 residues. The V and J ends lost 4 bases and 9 bases, in that order; junction bases with no gene match: 3. The V gene's germline CDR1 is SQVTM and CDR2 ANQGSEA. The CDR3 region has the DNA TGCAGCGTTGTCGGGACAGGGGGCAAAGCTTTCTTT. Amino acids: CSVVGTGGKAFF.

The CDR3 DNA reads as TGTGCCAGCAGTGATATGAGGGACGGCACTATCTCCTATAATTCACCCCTCCACTTT. This translates into CASSDMRDGTISYNSPLHF. The genes are TRBV6-1 and TRBJ1-6; D is perhaps TRBD1 (5 bases). The CDR3 contains 19 residues. Germline assignment: CDR1 MNHNS and CDR2 SASEGT. Trimming stripped 3 bases from V and 0 bases from J, with 18 bases between.

The CDR3: CASSQADSLNYGYTF. DNA for the CDR3: TGCGCCAGCAGCCAAGCTGACAGTCTTAACTATGGCTACACCTTC. The V and J genes are TRBV4-1 and TRBJ1-2; a possible D gene is TRBD1 (5 bases). The germline V gene has CDR1 MGHRA and CDR2 YSYEKL. This CDR3 is 15 amino acids long. V shed 1 base and J shed 1 base, with 10 bases lying between them.

This chain uses TRBV13 with TRBJ2-5; 9 nucleotides align to TRBD1. Germline-derived CDR1 and CDR2 are PRHDT and FYEKMQ (reference sequence). This CDR3 is built from 14 residues. After removal of 5 bases from V and 1 base from J, the junction contained 2 bases not matched to a gene. DNA of the CDR3: TGTGCCAGCAGCCAACAGGGGGCCCAAGAGACCCAGTACTTC. This gives the protein CASSQQGAQETQYF.